Reported below is one TCR beta chain. CDR3 length: 13 amino acids. Trimming took off 1 base at V and 6 bases at J, with 9 bases between the two ends. Germline CDR1 and CDR2: SNHLY and FYNNEI. Some clones are missing from TCRdb's copy, which holds only in-frame ones; the method was immunoSEQ multiplex PCR. The sample holds hundreds of thousands of clones, 86% seen once. This sample stems from a study of cytomegalovirus exposure and HLA in healthy donors. The sample consisted of PBMCs. The clonotype was recovered from a woman aged 18-35 years in good health and CMV-seronegative. This rearrangement joins TRBV2 to TRBJ1-2; perhaps TRBD1 as D (6 bases). In nucleotides, the CDR3 is TGTGCCAGCAGTGAAGTGGGGGGGCATGGCTACACCTTC. Translation gives CASSEVGGHGYTF.